This T cell receptor beta chain was sequenced in a study of shared clonotypes between healthy human individuals. Whole-study context: CD8 memory received one plate per donor, CD8 naive two, CD4 memory three and CD4 naive three. Points from the study as a whole: As a rule, naive subsets had a larger estimated richness than memory subsets.

The CDR3 is made up of 13 amino acids. The germline V gene encodes CDR1 SGHVS and CDR2 FQNEAQ. The germline V and J ends were trimmed by 0 bases and 6 bases, with 9 bases remaining between them. Terminally differentiated effector memory CD45RA+ cells were excluded by CCR7 positive selection of CD45RO-negative cells. Comments on this clone: What it recognizes is unknown.

Profiling relied on immunoSEQ multiplex PCR, and the TCRdb table lists in-frame clones only, not all of them. The table lists 800,000 or so clones, about 97% of them singletons. J is TRBJ2-7 and V is TRBV7-8; D not resolved. This TCR derives from a man aged 25 to 45 in good health. The sequenced material came from naive CD8+ T cells sorted from blood. CDR3 amino acids: CASSLAPWGEQYF. DNA for the CDR3: TGTGCCAGCAGCTTAGCCCCCTGGGGCGAGCAGTACTTC.